This TCR beta chain emerged from a study of T-cell memory formation after mild COVID-19. Of note for this clonotype: The antigen is undetermined.

TCRdb reprocessed the 5' RACE reads via MiXCR and lists one record per CDR3 protein. Among roughly 99,000 distinct CDR3 sequences listed, over 13% were seen once. Broader study findings: The main location of contracting CD4+ clones was CM and EM, and that of contracting CD8+ clones was EMRA. Contracting clones from day 15 to 85 had balanced CD4/CD8; later expanders favoured CD4+. Certain responding clones were present in pre-infection memory, suggesting participation of cross-reactive memory.

Germline CDR1 is SQVTM and CDR2 is ANQGSEA. The CDR3 runs to 15 residues. Trimming removed 0 bases from V and 5 bases from J, with 13 bases in between. Sequenced material: PBMCs or a T cell subset sorted from them (not recorded which). The chain couples TRBV29-1 to TRBJ2-2; D is possibly TRBD2 (7 bases). The source is a man between 18 and 35 years old who had mild COVID-19 (a few samples of this study predate the infection). Cell type and time point are not known. CDR3 sequence: CSVEDHGGRTGELFF. The CDR3 DNA follows: TGCAGCGTTGAAGATCACGGGGGGCGGACCGGGGAGCTGTTTTTT.